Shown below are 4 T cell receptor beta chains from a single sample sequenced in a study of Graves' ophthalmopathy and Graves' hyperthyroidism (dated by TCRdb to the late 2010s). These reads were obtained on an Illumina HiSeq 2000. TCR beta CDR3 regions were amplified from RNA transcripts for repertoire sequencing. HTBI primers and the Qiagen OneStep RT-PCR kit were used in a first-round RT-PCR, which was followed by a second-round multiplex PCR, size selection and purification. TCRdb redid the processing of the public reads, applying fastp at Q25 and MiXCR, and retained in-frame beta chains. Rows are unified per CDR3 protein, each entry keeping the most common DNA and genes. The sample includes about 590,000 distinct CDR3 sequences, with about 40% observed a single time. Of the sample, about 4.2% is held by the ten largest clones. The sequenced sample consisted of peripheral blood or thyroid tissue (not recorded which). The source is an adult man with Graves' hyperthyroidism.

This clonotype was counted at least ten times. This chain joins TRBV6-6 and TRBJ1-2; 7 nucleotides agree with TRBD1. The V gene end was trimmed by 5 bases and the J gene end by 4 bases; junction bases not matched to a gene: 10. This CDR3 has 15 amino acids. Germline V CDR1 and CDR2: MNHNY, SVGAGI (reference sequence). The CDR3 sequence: CASSKQGGSSYGYTF. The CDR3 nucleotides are TGTGCCAGCAGTAAACAAGGGGGCTCGAGCTATGGCTACACCTTC.

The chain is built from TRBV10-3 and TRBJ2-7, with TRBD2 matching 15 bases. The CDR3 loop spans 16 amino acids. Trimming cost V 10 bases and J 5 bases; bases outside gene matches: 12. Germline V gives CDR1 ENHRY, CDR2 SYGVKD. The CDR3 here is CASRRGLAGGPDEQYF. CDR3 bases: TGTGCCAGCAGGAGGGGACTAGCGGGAGGCCCCGACGAGCAGTACTTC.

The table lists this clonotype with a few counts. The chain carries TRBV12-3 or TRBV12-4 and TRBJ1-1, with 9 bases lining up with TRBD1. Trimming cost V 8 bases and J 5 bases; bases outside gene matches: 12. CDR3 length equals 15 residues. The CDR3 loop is CASGLQGQGETEAFF. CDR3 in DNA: TGTGCCAGCGGGCTTCAGGGACAGGGAGAGACTGAAGCTTTCTTT.

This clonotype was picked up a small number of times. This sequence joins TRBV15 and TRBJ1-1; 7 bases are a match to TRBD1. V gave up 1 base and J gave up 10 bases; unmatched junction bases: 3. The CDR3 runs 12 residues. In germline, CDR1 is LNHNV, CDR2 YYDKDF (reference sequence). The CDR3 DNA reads TGTGCCACCAGCAGAGGGGCAGGGGGAGCTTTCTTT. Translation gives CATSRGAGGAFF.